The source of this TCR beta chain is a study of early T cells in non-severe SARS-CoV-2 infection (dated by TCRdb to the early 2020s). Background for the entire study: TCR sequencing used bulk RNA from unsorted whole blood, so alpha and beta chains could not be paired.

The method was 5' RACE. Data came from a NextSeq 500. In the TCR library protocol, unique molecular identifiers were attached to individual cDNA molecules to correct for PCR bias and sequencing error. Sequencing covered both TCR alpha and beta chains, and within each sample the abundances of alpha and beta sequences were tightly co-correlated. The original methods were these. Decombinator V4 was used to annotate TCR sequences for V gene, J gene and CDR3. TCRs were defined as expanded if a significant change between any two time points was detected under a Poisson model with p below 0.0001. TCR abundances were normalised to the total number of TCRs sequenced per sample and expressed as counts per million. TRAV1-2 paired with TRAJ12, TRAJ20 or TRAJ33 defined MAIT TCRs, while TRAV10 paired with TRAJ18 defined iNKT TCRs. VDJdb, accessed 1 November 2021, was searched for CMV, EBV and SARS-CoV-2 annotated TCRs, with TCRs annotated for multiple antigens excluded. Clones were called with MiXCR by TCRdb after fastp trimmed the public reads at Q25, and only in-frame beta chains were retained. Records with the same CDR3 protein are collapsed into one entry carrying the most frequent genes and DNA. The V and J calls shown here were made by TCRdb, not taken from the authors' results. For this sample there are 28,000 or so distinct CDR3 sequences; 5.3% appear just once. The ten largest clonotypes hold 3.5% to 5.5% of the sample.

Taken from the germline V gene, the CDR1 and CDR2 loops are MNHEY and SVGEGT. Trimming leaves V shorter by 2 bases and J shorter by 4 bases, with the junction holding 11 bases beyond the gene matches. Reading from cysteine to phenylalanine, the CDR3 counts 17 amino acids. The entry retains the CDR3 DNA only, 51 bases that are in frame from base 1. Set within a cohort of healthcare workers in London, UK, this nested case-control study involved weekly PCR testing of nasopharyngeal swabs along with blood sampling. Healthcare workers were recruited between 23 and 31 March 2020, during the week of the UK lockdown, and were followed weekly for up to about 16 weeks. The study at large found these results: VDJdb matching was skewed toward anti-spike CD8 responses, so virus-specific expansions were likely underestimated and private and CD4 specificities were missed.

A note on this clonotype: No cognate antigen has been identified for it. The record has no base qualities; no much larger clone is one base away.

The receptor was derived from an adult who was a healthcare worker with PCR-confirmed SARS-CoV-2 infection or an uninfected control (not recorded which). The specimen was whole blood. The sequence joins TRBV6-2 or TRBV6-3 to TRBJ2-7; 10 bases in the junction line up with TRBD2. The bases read TGTGCCAGCAGTTACCCAGACCCCACTAGCGGGATTTACGAGCAGTACTTC. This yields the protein CASSYPDPTSGIYEQYF.